These 22 T cell receptor beta chains were sequenced from one sample in a study of blood T cells in healthy people across ages. A second 7 to 11 cycle PCR used barcoded and J-beta primers. TCRdb re-called the 5' RACE reads with MiXCR, one entry per CDR3 protein. Of 700,000 or so distinct CDR3 sequences listed, approximately 40% are singletons. The material sequenced was blood. The receptors stem from a man of 80 years or more in good health.

The rearrangement links TRBV20-1 to TRBJ2-7, with 8 bases aligning to TRBD2. The germline gives CDR1 DFQATT, CDR2 SNEGSKA (reference sequence). The CDR3 is made up of 14 amino acids. Trimming removed 3 bases from V and 5 bases from J; junction bases left unmatched: 9. The CDR3 reads CSASVGTRVDEQYF. The CDR3 DNA is TGCAGTGCTAGTGTCGGGACTAGGGTTGACGAGCAGTACTTC.

Remarks on this clonotype: This may be a read error, as it is one base from a much larger clone. The chain links TRBV5-1 to TRBJ2-5; D tentatively reads TRBD1 or TRBD2 (5 bases each). The end of the DNA is better explained by TRBJ2-1, so the J call may be wrong. CDR1 and CDR2 (germline): SGHRS, YFSETQ. The CDR3 spans 15 residues. CDR3 bases: TGCGCCAGCAGCTTGGACGGGACGGCTCAAGAGACCCAGTTCTTC. Its protein is CASSLDGTAQETQFF.

The chain recombines TRBV3-1 with TRBJ2-4; D perhaps matches TRBD2 (5 bases). The J call may be wrong; the DNA end is better matched by TRBJ2-5. CDR1 is LGHDT, CDR2 YNNKEL, per germline (reference sequence). The CDR3 totals 15 residues. The CDR3 coding sequence is TGTGCCAGCAGCACCCACCAACTAGTTTCAGAGACCCAGTACTTC. It specifies CASSTHQLVSETQYF.

The J gene is TRBJ2-7, the V gene TRBV20-1; TRBD2 aligns across 8 bases. Germline CDR1 and CDR2: DFQATT and SNEGSKA (reference sequence). The trim removed 5 bases at V and 7 bases at J, leaving 7 bases unmatched. The CDR3 extends over 12 amino acids. The CDR3 DNA reads TGCAGTGCTCTTTCGGGGGGGGAAGAGCAGTACTTC. Translated: CSALSGGEEQYF.

The V gene is TRBV6-1, the J gene TRBJ2-1; D call uncertain. The J call may not be correct, given that the DNA end is closer to TRBJ2-7. Germline CDR1 MNHNS, CDR2 SASEGT. This CDR3 contains 17 residues. CDR3 region: CASGWVPTPSSYNEQYF. CDR3 in DNA: TGTGCCAGCGGATGGGTCCCTACGCCGAGCTCCTACAATGAGCAGTACTTC.

This clonotype occurred a few times. The gene calls are TRBV20-1 and TRBJ2-5; D perhaps matches TRBD2 (6 bases). Per the germline V gene, CDR1 is DFQATT and CDR2 is SNEGSKA (reference sequence). This CDR3 spans 15 amino acids. Trimming took off 3 bases at V and 1 base at J, with 15 bases between the two ends. CDR3 coding DNA: TGCAGTGCTAGGTCCGGGACTGTTCGCCAAGAGACCCAGTACTTC. This translates into CSARSGTVRQETQYF.

This clonotype has at least ten counts. The chain couples TRBV15 to TRBJ2-7; a possible D gene is TRBD1 (6 bases). V was shortened by 6 bases and J by 2 bases, with 17 bases between the two germline ends. The CDR3 is 15 residues long. Per the germline V gene, CDR1 is LNHNV and CDR2 is YYDKDF (reference sequence). The CDR3 DNA follows: TGTGCCACCAGAATATCGACAGGACCAACCTACGAGCAGTACTTC. Protein product: CATRISTGPTYEQYF.

The rearrangement uses TRBV27 and TRBJ2-3, with TRBD2 identical over 9 bases. J gave up 3 bases and V 6 bases, and 13 bases lay outside the gene matches. CDR3 size: 17 residues. Germline V gene lookup returns CDR1 MNHEY and CDR2 SMNVEV (reference sequence). Here the CDR3 DNA reads TGTGCCAGCAGCCGACTGGTTAGCGGGAGAAGGACAGATACGCAGTATTTT. Encoded protein: CASSRLVSGRRTDTQYF.

For this clonotype: A single base separates this from a much larger clone, so it may be a read error. The chain is built from TRBV7-9 and TRBJ2-1; D is perhaps TRBD2 (5 bases). CDR1 and CDR2 from the germline V gene are SEHNR and FQNEAQ (reference sequence). CDR3 length: 14 amino acids. CDR3 residues: CACSLRGSYNEQFF. The CDR3 DNA reads as TGTGCCTGCAGCTTACGGGGTTCCTACAATGAGCAGTTCTTC.

This clonotype was recorded a few times. The chain links TRBV6-2 or TRBV6-3 to TRBJ2-1; 13 bases are a match to TRBD2. J gave up 8 bases and V 2 bases, and 3 bases lay outside the gene matches. Germline V gene lookup returns CDR1 MNHEY and CDR2 SVGEGT. CDR3 size: 15 residues. As DNA, the CDR3 is TGTGCCAGCAGTTACCGGACTAGCGGGAGACATGAGCAGTTCTTC. It codes for CASSYRTSGRHEQFF.

V and J are TRBV6-2 or TRBV6-3 and TRBJ2-3; TRBD1 is a possible D gene (6 bases). This CDR3 contains 15 residues. The V and J ends lost 2 bases and 2 bases respectively, with 11 bases between them. The germline V gene has CDR1 MNHEY and CDR2 SVGEGT. CDR3 in amino acids: CASSYRQASTDTQYF. The CDR3 DNA is TGTGCCAGCAGTTACAGACAGGCTTCCACAGATACGCAGTATTTT.

The rearrangement links TRBV20-1 to TRBJ1-1; the D is unclear. V gave up 0 bases and J gave up 3 bases, with 8 bases separating them. This CDR3 comprises 13 residues. Germline assignment: CDR1 DFQATT and CDR2 SNEGSKA (reference sequence). CDR3 DNA sequence: TGCAGTGCTAGAGAGCTGGGGTACACTGAAGCTTTCTTT. Translation: CSARELGYTEAFF.

There are many counts of this clonotype. CDR3 nucleotide sequence: TGTGCCAGCAGTTTAGCCAACCAAGAGACCCAGTACTTC. Translation gives CASSLANQETQYF. J is TRBJ2-5 and V is TRBV28, with D uncertain. Trimming stripped 2 bases from V and 0 bases from J, with 4 bases between. Looked up from germline, CDR1 is MDHEN and CDR2 is SYDVKM. The CDR3 extends over 13 amino acids.

As to this clonotype: This may come from a read error, since a much larger clone is one base off. The chain is built from TRBV7-2 and TRBJ2-1, with TRBD1 matching over 9 bases. The V segment lost 4 bases and the J segment 10 bases; nucleotides outside the gene matches: 11. Germline CDR1 reads SGHTA; CDR2 reads FQGNSA. CDR3 length: 15 amino acids. This chain's CDR3 is CASSSIGTGMGEQFF. The CDR3 coding sequence is TGTGCCAGCAGCTCAATCGGGACAGGGATGGGCGAGCAGTTCTTC.

V is TRBV20-1 and J is TRBJ1-2, with D perhaps TRBD1 (6 bases). Trimming took off 0 bases at V and 6 bases at J, with 11 bases between the two ends. Germline V gene data show CDR1 as DFQATT and CDR2 as SNEGSKA (reference sequence). The CDR3 has 13 residues. CDR3: CSARDRQGNGYTF. The CDR3 DNA is TGCAGTGCTAGAGATCGGCAGGGGAATGGCTACACCTTC.

This clonotype appeared a few times. The rearrangement uses TRBV7-2 and TRBJ1-2; the D is unclear. The CDR3 is made up of 14 amino acids. V lost 5 bases to trimming and J lost 5 bases, with 15 bases between them. CDR1 and CDR2 from the germline V gene are SGHTA and FQGNSA. CDR3 nucleotide sequence: TGTGCCAGCAGCCCAATCGACTGGACTTATGGCTACACCTTC. It specifies CASSPIDWTYGYTF. The full variable domain, completed using reference TRBV7-2 and TRBJ1-2, is GAGVSQSPSNKVTEKGKDVELRCDPISGHTALYWYRQSLGQGLEFLIYFQGNSAPDKSGLPSDRFSAERTGGSVSTLTIQRTQQEDSAVYLCASSPIDWTYGYTFGSGTRLTVV.

In its sample, this clonotype was seen once. The J gene is TRBJ2-3, the V gene TRBV5-1, with 12 bases fitting TRBD2. CDR1 is SGHRS and CDR2 is YFSETQ in the germline V gene. After removal of 6 bases from V and 1 base from J, the junction contained 6 bases not matched to a gene. The CDR3 is made up of 16 amino acids. Written as DNA, the CDR3 is TGCGCCAGCACCCCTCCTAGCGGGAGGGGCACAGATACGCAGTATTTT. This gives the protein CASTPPSGRGTDTQYF.

The chain carries TRBV12-3 or TRBV12-4 and TRBJ1-6; D is unresolved. The CDR3 totals 15 residues. The V end lost 3 bases, the J end lost 6 bases, and 12 bases lay between the germline ends. The CDR3 loop reads CASSLRQATNSPLHF. Here the CDR3 DNA reads TGTGCCAGCAGTTTGAGGCAGGCCACTAATTCACCCCTCCACTTT.

This chain connects TRBV9 to TRBJ2-4; maybe TRBD1 (6 bases). The V and J ends lost 2 bases and 4 bases respectively, with 22 bases between them. This CDR3 region has 18 residues. Germline loops: CDR1 SGDLS, CDR2 YYNGEE. In nucleotides, the CDR3 is TGTGCCAGCAGCGTTGGCCGGGACACGGAATTGATAAAAAACATTCAGTACTTC. It translates to CASSVGRDTELIKNIQYF.

The V and J genes are TRBV28 and TRBJ1-6; no clear D. The CDR3 is made up of 17 amino acids. The V end lost 5 bases, the J end lost 0 bases, and 14 bases lay between the germline ends. Germline loops: CDR1 MDHEN, CDR2 SYDVKM. The CDR3: CASSTVLGSSYNSPLHF. For the CDR3, the DNA is TGTGCCAGCAGTACCGTTTTGGGAAGCTCCTATAATTCACCCCTCCACTTT.

V usage is TRBV12-3 or TRBV12-4 and J usage is TRBJ1-2; D is perhaps TRBD1 (5 bases). The CDR3 covers 14 residues. The ends were cut back, 3 bases at V and 3 bases at J, with 11 bases in the middle. The CDR3 here is CASSFPGPYYGYTF. As DNA, the CDR3 is TGTGCCAGCAGTTTCCCGGGACCCTACTATGGCTACACCTTC.

The CDR3 DNA reads as TGTGCCTGGAGGCCGGGACAGCAATTCTACGAGCAGTACTTC. This gives the protein CAWRPGQQFYEQYF. V and J are TRBV30 and TRBJ2-7, with 7 bases lining up with TRBD1. The CDR3 consists of 14 residues. V lost 3 bases and J lost 3; bases outside the gene matches: 8. CDR1 is GTSNPN, CDR2 SVGIG, per germline (reference sequence). Combining the CDR3 with reference TRBV30 and TRBJ2-7 gives the whole variable domain SQTIHQWPATLVQPVGSPLSLECTVEGTSNPNLYWYRQAAGRGLQLLFYSVGIGQISSEVPQNLSASRPQDRQFILSSKKLLLSDSGFYLCAWRPGQQFYEQYFGPGTRLTVT.